Sequencing of this T cell receptor beta chain was carried out in a study of OX40 agonist ivuxolimab in advanced cancers. Germline CDR1 and CDR2: ENHRY and SYGVKD. Trimming pared 3 bases from V and 8 bases from J, leaving 10 bases between. The CDR3 has 13 amino acids. Profiling relied on immunoSEQ multiplex PCR, and the TCRdb table lists in-frame clones only, not all of them. Here the sample spans fewer than 70,000 clones, roughly nine tenths being singletons. This clone appeared a few times. The TCR comes from an adult with an advanced solid tumor such as melanoma, head and neck, liver or kidney cancer. The chain is built from TRBV10-3 and TRBJ1-4; the D is unclear. The source was CD4+ or CD8+ T cells sorted from blood, collected in a trial of the OX40 agonist ivuxolimab. The CDR3 region has the DNA TGTGCCATCAGTGATTCTCAGGTCGAAAAACTGTTTTTT. This encodes CAISDSQVEKLFF.